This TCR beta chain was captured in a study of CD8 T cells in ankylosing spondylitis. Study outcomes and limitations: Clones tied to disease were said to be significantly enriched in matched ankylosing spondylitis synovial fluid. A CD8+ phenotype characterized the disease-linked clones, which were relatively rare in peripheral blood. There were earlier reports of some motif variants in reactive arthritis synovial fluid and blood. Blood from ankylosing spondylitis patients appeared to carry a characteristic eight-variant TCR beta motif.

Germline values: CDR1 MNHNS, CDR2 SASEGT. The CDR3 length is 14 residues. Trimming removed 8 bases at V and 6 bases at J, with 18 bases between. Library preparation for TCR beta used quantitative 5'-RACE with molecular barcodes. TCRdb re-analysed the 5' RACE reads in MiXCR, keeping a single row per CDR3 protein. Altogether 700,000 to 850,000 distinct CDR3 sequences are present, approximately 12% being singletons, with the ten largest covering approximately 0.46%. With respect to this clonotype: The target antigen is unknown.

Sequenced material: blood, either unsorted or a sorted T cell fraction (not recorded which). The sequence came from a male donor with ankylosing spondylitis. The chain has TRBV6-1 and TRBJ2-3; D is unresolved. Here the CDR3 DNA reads TGTGCCAGCCTGATACAACTACAAGGCGATACGCAGTATTTT. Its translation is CASLIQLQGDTQYF.